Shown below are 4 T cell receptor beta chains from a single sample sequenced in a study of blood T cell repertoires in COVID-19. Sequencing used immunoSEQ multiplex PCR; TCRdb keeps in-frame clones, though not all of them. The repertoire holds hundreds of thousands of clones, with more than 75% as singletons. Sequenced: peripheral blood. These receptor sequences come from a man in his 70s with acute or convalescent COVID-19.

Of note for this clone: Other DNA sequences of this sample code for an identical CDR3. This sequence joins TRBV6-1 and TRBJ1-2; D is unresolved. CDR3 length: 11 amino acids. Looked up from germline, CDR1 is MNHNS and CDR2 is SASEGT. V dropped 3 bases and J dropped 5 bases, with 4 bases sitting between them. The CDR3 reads CASSDIYGYTF. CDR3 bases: TGTGCCAGCAGTGATATATATGGCTACACCTTC.

The CDR3 DNA is TGCGCCAGCAGCCAAGGAGAAAGAAGGGGGCTAGGAGAAAAACTGTTTTTT. It translates to CASSQGERRGLGEKLFF. V is TRBV4-3 and J is TRBJ1-4; TRBD1 agrees at 7 bases. The CDR3 loop spans 17 amino acids. Germline CDR1 reads LGHNA; CDR2 reads YSLEER. V lost 1 base and J lost 8; bases outside the gene matches: 13.

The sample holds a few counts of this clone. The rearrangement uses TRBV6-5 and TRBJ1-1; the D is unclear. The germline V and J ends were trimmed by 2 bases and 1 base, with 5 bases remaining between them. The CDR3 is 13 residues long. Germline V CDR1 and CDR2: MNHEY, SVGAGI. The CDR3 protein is CASSYTRNTEAFF. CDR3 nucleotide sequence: TGTGCCAGCAGTTACACAAGGAACACTGAAGCTTTCTTT.

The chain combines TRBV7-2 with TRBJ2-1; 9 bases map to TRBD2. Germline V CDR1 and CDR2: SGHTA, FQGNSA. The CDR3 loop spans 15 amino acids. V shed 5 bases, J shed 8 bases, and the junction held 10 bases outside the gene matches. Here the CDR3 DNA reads TGTGCCAGCAGCCTCCGGTGGCGGGGGGGGGATGAGCAGTTCTTC. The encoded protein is CASSLRWRGGDEQFF.